What follows are 25 T cell receptor beta chains derived from one specimen sequenced in a study of blood T cell repertoires in COVID-19 (dated by TCRdb to about 2020). The library relied on the immunoSEQ multiplex PCR assay. TCRdb provides this immuneACCESS table in a form limited to in-frame rearrangements. Some clones are lacking; in checked studies, under half of them reflect an unresolved V gene, and why the rest are absent is not known. Counted in this sample were about 260,000 clones; about 86% of them appeared once. About 4% of the sample goes to the ten largest clones. The sample comprised PBMCs or T cells enriched from blood (not recorded which). These receptors were obtained from a man younger than 40 with acute COVID-19.

The chain carries TRBV5-6 and TRBJ2-1; 8 bases agree with TRBD2. This CDR3 region has 15 residues. V shed 0 bases and J 2 bases; nucleotides not matched to a gene: 1. The V gene's germline CDR1 is SGHDT and CDR2 YYEEEE. CDR3 amino acids: CASSLERGTYNEQFF. The CDR3 region has the DNA TGTGCCAGCAGCTTGGAGCGGGGGACCTACAATGAGCAGTTCTTC.

This chain links TRBV5-8 with TRBJ2-1, with D perhaps TRBD2 (6 bases). V was clipped by 1 base and J by 10 bases, with 9 bases between them. The CDR3 runs to 12 residues. In germline, CDR1 is SGHTS, CDR2 YDEGEE. The DNA for the CDR3 is TGTGCCAGCAGCTTGATCCTAGCGGAGCAGTTCTTC. This translates into CASSLILAEQFF.

This chain uses TRBV11-2 with TRBJ1-2; unclear D gene. The germline gives CDR1 SGHAT, CDR2 FQNNGV. The V gene lost 5 bases and the J gene lost 10 bases, with 14 bases spanning the gap. This CDR3 contains 12 residues. The chain's CDR3 is CASSPYTDIYTF. The CDR3 DNA reads TGTGCCAGCAGCCCATATACAGATATCTACACCTTC.

The chain carries TRBV19 and TRBJ1-2; D uncertain. The CDR3 totals 15 residues. Trimming cost V 7 bases and J 0 bases, with 15 bases left between them. Germline CDR1 LNHDA, CDR2 SQIVND (reference sequence). This chain's CDR3 is CASTRTSKSNYGYTF. CDR3 coding DNA: TGTGCCAGTACTCGCACATCGAAGTCTAACTATGGCTACACCTTC. Together with reference TRBV19 and TRBJ1-2, the CDR3 gives the full variable domain: DGGITQSPKYLFRKEGQNVTLSCEQNLNHDAMYWYRQDPGQGLRLIYYSQIVNDFQKGDIAEGYSVSREKKESFPLTVTSAQKNPTAFYLCASTRTSKSNYGYTFGSGTRLTVV.

The chain links TRBV5-1 to TRBJ1-1, with a weak D call TRBD1 (5 bases). From germline, CDR1 is SGHRS and CDR2 YFSETQ. V was cut by 3 bases and J by 0 bases, with 9 bases left in between. The CDR3 extends over 14 amino acids. This CDR3 is CASSSTALNTEAFF. The CDR3 DNA reads as TGCGCCAGCAGCTCGACAGCGTTGAACACTGAAGCTTTCTTT.

The chain employs TRBV13 and TRBJ2-2; 7 nucleotides align to TRBD2. With 5 bases clipped from V and 5 bases from J, the junction kept 11 bases outside the gene matches. This CDR3 contains 16 residues. Germline V gene lookup returns CDR1 PRHDT and CDR2 FYEKMQ (reference sequence). CDR3 sequence (DNA): TGTGCCAGCAGCCCAACCGGGGGGACGAGGACCGGGGAGCTGTTTTTT. This codes for CASSPTGGTRTGELFF.

J is TRBJ1-6 and V is TRBV14, with 7 nucleotides matching TRBD1. Germline V gene sequence: CDR1 SGHDN, CDR2 FVKESK. Trimming removed 3 bases from V and 4 bases from J; junction bases left unmatched: 0. This CDR3 has 14 amino acids. The CDR3 bases are TGTGCCAGCAGCCAGGGACAGTATAATTCACCCCTCCACTTT. Translation: CASSQGQYNSPLHF.

The chain couples TRBV18 to TRBJ1-2, with 7 nucleotides matching TRBD1. The CDR3 sequence is 13 residues long. Germline CDR1 is KGHSH and CDR2 is LQKENI. J lost 11 bases, V lost 5 bases, and 11 bases had no gene match. The CDR3: CASSSNRDSIYTF. Here the CDR3 DNA reads TGTGCCAGCTCATCAAACCGGGACAGTATATACACCTTC.

This chain uses TRBV1 with TRBJ2-7; TRBD1, the D gene given by the table, was not confirmed from the DNA. TRBV1 is classified as a pseudogene. CDR3 size: 17 residues. CDR3 residues: CTSSQVGTASASYEQYV. The CDR3 DNA reads as TGCACCAGCAGCCAAGTCGGGACAGCGAGCGCCTCCTACGAGCAGTACGTC.

V usage is TRBV21-1 and J usage is TRBJ2-2; the table's D call of TRBD1 was not tested on the DNA. TRBV21-1 is flagged as a pseudogene. The CDR3 totals 15 residues. The DNA of the CDR3 is TGTGCCAGCAGCGGGGGGACAGGGTGCACCGGGGAGCTGTTTTTT. The encoded protein is CASSGGTGCTGELFF.

In DNA form, the CDR3 reads TGCGCCAGCAGCACCCGGACTAGCGGCACAGATACGCAGTATTTT. Protein product: CASSTRTSGTDTQYF. The chain links TRBV5-1 to TRBJ2-3; 9 bases are a match to TRBD2. V lost 4 bases to trimming and J lost 1 base; unmatched junction nucleotides: 4. The CDR3 has 15 residues. Germline CDR1 and CDR2: SGHRS and YFSETQ.

As regards this clone: The sample contains more than one DNA sequence encoding this CDR3. CDR3 loop: CSVVQGPNTEAFF. The CDR3 DNA sequence: TGCAGCGTTGTCCAGGGCCCGAACACTGAAGCTTTCTTT. This chain connects TRBV29-1 to TRBJ1-1, with D maybe TRBD1 (5 bases). Germline V lookup: CDR1 SQVTM, CDR2 ANQGSEA. There are 13 residues in the CDR3. The ends were cut back, 4 bases at V and 1 base at J, with 10 bases in the middle.

The chain links TRBV28 to TRBJ1-1; tentative D call: TRBD1 (6 bases). The CDR3 extends over 17 amino acids. Germline V gives CDR1 MDHEN, CDR2 SYDVKM. Trimming took off 8 bases at V and 5 bases at J, with 27 bases between the two ends. The CDR3 loop is CASPPQGLLSRRTEAFF. In nucleotides, the CDR3 is TGTGCCAGCCCTCCCCAGGGGCTCCTGTCACGGAGGACTGAAGCTTTCTTT.

The chain carries TRBV18 and TRBJ2-7; tentatively, D is TRBD2 (6 bases). The CDR3 has 12 residues. The V end lost 4 bases, the J end lost 7 bases, and 11 bases lay between the germline ends. Germline CDR1 KGHSH, CDR2 LQKENI. The CDR3, as DNA: TGTGCCAGCTCACAGGGAGGACGGGAGCAGTACGTC. As protein: CASSQGGREQYV.

The V and J genes are TRBV5-4 and TRBJ1-2; 7 bases map to TRBD1. Trimming at V came to 2 bases and at J to 3 bases, leaving 13 bases not matched to a gene. Per germline, CDR1 SGHNT and CDR2 YYREEE (reference sequence). The CDR3 loop spans 17 amino acids. The CDR3 nucleotides read TGTGCCAGCAGCTTTGGGGGACAGCTAACGAGGGACTATGGCTACACCTTC. Protein: CASSFGGQLTRDYGYTF.

CDR3 amino acids: CASSAWGQENQPQHF. CDR3 nucleotides: TGTGCCAGCAGCGCCTGGGGACAGGAAAATCAGCCCCAGCATTTT. The chain links TRBV6-5 to TRBJ1-5; 8 positions agree with TRBD1. CDR3 length: 15 residues. V shed 6 bases and J 4 bases; nucleotides not matched to a gene: 8. Germline CDR1 MNHEY, CDR2 SVGAGI.

This clone occurred once. This chain uses TRBV30 with TRBJ2-4; D is possibly TRBD1 (5 bases). Germline CDR1 reads GTSNPN; CDR2 reads SVGIG (reference sequence). The CDR3 runs to 17 residues. Trimming removed 0 bases from V and 6 bases from J, with 21 bases in between. The CDR3 sequence is CAWSVHHNARQGNIQYF. The DNA of the CDR3 is TGTGCCTGGAGTGTACATCATAACGCTCGTCAGGGAAACATTCAGTACTTC.

The chain uses TRBV10-3 and TRBJ1-5; TRBD1 is a possible D gene (5 bases). CDR1 and CDR2 (germline): ENHRY, SYGVKD. V was trimmed by 11 bases and J by 6 bases, leaving 17 bases between them. This CDR3 is 13 amino acids long. CDR3 coding DNA: TGTGCCTCAAAGGTAGACAGTTCTCAGCCCCAGCATTTT. Its translation is CASKVDSSQPQHF.

The V call is TRBV18, the J call TRBJ2-7; D is perhaps TRBD2 (5 bases). V shed 6 bases and J shed 2 bases, with 14 bases lying between them. Per germline, CDR1 KGHSH and CDR2 LQKENI. The CDR3 loop spans 14 amino acids. CDR3 bases: TGTGCCAGCTCGCCCCGGGGTTCCCCCTACGAGCAGTACGTC. Protein: CASSPRGSPYEQYV.

The chain uses TRBV21-1 and TRBJ2-7; TRBD2, the table's D call, lacks a check against the DNA. TRBV21-1 is labeled a pseudogene. CDR3 length equals 14 residues. The CDR3 DNA reads TGTGCCATCTCCGCCGCGGGAGGCCCCTACGAGCAGTACGTC. It is translated as CAISAAGGPYEQYV.

Only one count was recorded for this clone. The chain carries TRBV6-1 and TRBJ1-2; 9 bases line up with TRBD1. The CDR3 covers 14 residues. Germline loops: CDR1 MNHNS, CDR2 SASEGT. V was clipped by 0 bases and J by 7 bases; unmatched bases: 3. This CDR3 is CASSEAGTGTGYTF. In nucleotides, the CDR3 is TGTGCCAGCAGTGAAGCGGGGACAGGGACTGGCTACACCTTC.

V usage is TRBV27 and J usage is TRBJ1-2; TRBD1 aligns across 7 bases. The CDR3 length is 14 residues. Germline CDR1 reads MNHEY; CDR2 reads SMNVEV (reference sequence). The V and J ends lost 3 bases and 4 bases, in that order; junction bases with no gene match: 5. The CDR3 protein is CASSFKGGSYGYTF. The CDR3 DNA reads as TGTGCCAGCAGTTTCAAAGGGGGCTCCTATGGCTACACCTTC.

The rearrangement links TRBV19 to TRBJ1-2; no firm D call. This CDR3 contains 14 residues. The ends were cut back, 3 bases at V and 4 bases at J, with 12 bases in the middle. CDR1 is LNHDA and CDR2 is SQIVND in the germline V gene (reference sequence). The CDR3 spells CASSIAHTSYGYTF. DNA of the CDR3: TGTGCCAGTAGTATTGCGCATACTAGCTATGGCTACACCTTC.

This clone has a handful of counts. Within the sample, other DNA sequences also encode this same CDR3. The rearrangement uses TRBV4-2 and TRBJ1-2; TRBD1 matches 9 bases. CDR3 length: 14 amino acids. Germline V gene data show CDR1 as LGHNA and CDR2 as YNFKEQ. V lost 1 base to trimming and J lost 5 bases; unmatched junction nucleotides: 2. The CDR3 protein is CASSQGQGGYGYTF. The DNA of the CDR3 is TGTGCCAGCAGCCAAGGACAGGGGGGTTATGGCTACACCTTC.

The J gene is TRBJ1-2, the V gene TRBV3-1 (or the pseudogene TRBV3-2); a weak D match, TRBD1 (6 bases). From germline, CDR1 is LGHDT and CDR2 YNNKEL (reference sequence). V was shortened by 0 bases and J by 7 bases, with 6 bases between the two germline ends. This CDR3 is 12 amino acids long. As DNA, the CDR3 is TGTGCCAGCAGCCAAGACAGGGGTGGCTACACCTTC. This encodes CASSQDRGGYTF.